One sample yielded the 25 T cell receptor beta chains listed below, sequenced in a study of B cell selection in AIRE deficiency. Sequencing used immunoSEQ multiplex PCR; TCRdb keeps in-frame clones, though not all of them. The sample consists of roughly 25,000 clones, around 97% of them appearing once. CD4+CD127+ cells were sorted as the conventional CD4 T cells. Sequences were obtained from CD4+CD127+ conventional T cells sorted from PBMCs. Source of these receptors: a human donor in good health.

V and J are TRBV10-3 and TRBJ1-5; a weak D match, TRBD1 (5 bases). Trimming removed 6 bases at V and 0 bases at J, with 9 bases between. The CDR3 runs 14 residues. The germline CDR1 and CDR2 sequences are ENHRY and SYGVKD. The CDR3 DNA is TGTGCCATCAGCAGGGAATATAGCAATCAGCCCCAGCATTTT. Translating gives CAISREYSNQPQHF.

The CDR3 here is CASSRGTSGSYEQYF. The CDR3 nucleotides are TGTGCCAGCAGTCGAGGGACTAGCGGGAGTTACGAGCAGTACTTC. The chain employs TRBV6-1 and TRBJ2-7; 14 positions match TRBD2. The V segment lost 5 bases and the J segment 4 bases; nucleotides outside the gene matches: 4. The CDR3 consists of 15 residues. The germline gives CDR1 MNHNS, CDR2 SASEGT.

This chain uses TRBV20-1 with TRBJ1-2; D is unclear. The CDR3 consists of 11 residues. Germline CDR1 DFQATT, CDR2 SNEGSKA (reference sequence). CDR3 sequence: CMSPLGYGYTF. The CDR3 region has the DNA TGCATGTCCCCCCTCGGCTATGGCTACACCTTC.

The chain is built from TRBV5-1 and TRBJ2-7; D may be TRBD1 (5 bases). V dropped 4 bases and J dropped 7 bases, with 9 bases sitting between them. Germline-derived CDR1 and CDR2 are SGHRS and YFSETQ. The CDR3 totals 11 residues. This CDR3 is CASSLRGEQYF. CDR3 nucleotide sequence: TGCGCCAGCAGCCTTAGGGGTGAGCAGTACTTC.

This clone was picked up one time. The rearrangement joins TRBV6-6 to TRBJ2-7; perhaps TRBD1 as D (6 bases). Germline V gene lookup returns CDR1 MNHNY and CDR2 SVGAGI (reference sequence). Trimming shortened V by 5 bases and J by 1 base, and 12 bases separated the two germline ends. This CDR3 is built from 14 residues. The CDR3, as DNA: TGTGCCAGCAGTCCGTCCAGGGGTTCCTACGAGCAGTACTTC. It is translated as CASSPSRGSYEQYF.

The chain recombines TRBV28 with TRBJ1-1; 7 positions match TRBD1. V gave up 4 bases and J gave up 1 base; unmatched junction bases: 3. Germline CDR1 and CDR2: MDHEN and SYDVKM. The CDR3 sequence is 14 residues long. CDR3 coding DNA: TGTGCCAGCAGTTGGGGACAGACGAACACTGAAGCTTTCTTT. Its protein is CASSWGQTNTEAFF.

The chain employs TRBV6-4 and TRBJ1-2; 10 bases map to TRBD1. Germline assignment: CDR1 MRHNA and CDR2 SNTAGT. The CDR3 spans 10 residues. In DNA, the CDR3 is TGTGCGAGGGGACAGGGGAACAACACCTTC. This sequence encodes CARGQGNNTF.

The rearrangement uses TRBV27 and TRBJ2-7, with 7 bases fitting TRBD2. Germline V lookup: CDR1 MNHEY, CDR2 SMNVEV (reference sequence). V shed 5 bases and J 0 bases; nucleotides not matched to a gene: 7. The length of the CDR3 is 15 residues. The CDR3 region is CASSISGLSSYEQYF. The CDR3 DNA reads TGTGCCAGCAGTATTAGCGGGTTGAGCTCCTACGAGCAGTACTTC.

The chain employs TRBV4-2 and TRBJ2-3; D is ambiguous. The CDR3 is made up of 15 amino acids. Germline V gives CDR1 LGHNA, CDR2 YNFKEQ. The ends were cut back, 8 bases at V and 1 base at J, with 16 bases in the middle. The CDR3 reads CASPLYGSGTDTQYF. As DNA, the CDR3 is TGTGCCAGCCCCCTTTATGGGTCAGGCACAGATACGCAGTATTTT.

This sequence joins TRBV4-2 and TRBJ1-1; no reliable D call. The CDR3 covers 15 residues. From germline, CDR1 is LGHNA and CDR2 YNFKEQ. V lost 0 bases, J lost 2 bases, and 10 bases lay in between. In DNA form, the CDR3 reads TGTGCCAGCAGCCAAGATGCGGCCACAAACACTGAAGCTTTCTTT. It is translated as CASSQDAATNTEAFF.

The chain has TRBV4-3 and TRBJ1-1; D unresolved. Germline loops: CDR1 LGHNA, CDR2 YSLEER. Trimming removed 0 bases from V and 5 bases from J, with 13 bases in between. The CDR3 is 15 residues long. The CDR3 loop reads CASSQDLPPRTEAFF. The CDR3, as DNA: TGCGCCAGCAGCCAAGATCTCCCCCCTAGGACTGAAGCTTTCTTT.

The chain couples TRBV28 to TRBJ1-1; D possibly corresponds to TRBD1 (6 bases). In germline, CDR1 is MDHEN, CDR2 SYDVKM. Trimming left V 5 bases short and J 3 bases short, with 13 bases between. CDR3 size: 14 residues. The CDR3 spells CASSPTGSYTEAFF. In DNA form, the CDR3 reads TGTGCCAGCAGTCCTACAGGGTCTTACACTGAAGCTTTCTTT.

The chain uses TRBV7-3 and TRBJ2-3, with 11 bases that match TRBD1. Germline V lookup: CDR1 SGHTA, CDR2 FQGTGA. The CDR3 has 14 amino acids. With V trimmed by 4 bases and J by 6 bases, 3 bases remained unmatched. CDR3 DNA: TGTGCCAGCAGCTACGGGACAGGGGGGGATACGCAGTATTTT. Residues: CASSYGTGGDTQYF.

The CDR3 loop is CASSYLADTQYF. The CDR3 DNA sequence: TGTGCCAGCAGTTACCTCGCAGATACGCAGTATTTT. The chain recombines TRBV6-6 with TRBJ2-3; D gene uncertain. CDR1 MNHNY and CDR2 SVGAGI come from the germline V gene (reference sequence). V dropped 2 bases and J dropped 4 bases, with 4 bases sitting between them. CDR3 size: 12 residues.

V is TRBV5-1 and J is TRBJ2-5; perhaps TRBD1 as D (6 bases). There are 14 residues in the CDR3. The germline V gene has CDR1 SGHRS and CDR2 YFSETQ. V was shortened by 1 base and J by 2 bases, with 9 bases between the two germline ends. The DNA of the CDR3 is TGCGCCAGCAGCTTGCGGCAGGGGCAAGAGACCCAGTACTTC. Translated, it gives CASSLRQGQETQYF.

The V call is TRBV27, the J call TRBJ2-2; D not certain. Germline V gene sequence: CDR1 MNHEY, CDR2 SMNVEV (reference sequence). The CDR3 covers 15 residues. Trimming stripped 3 bases from V and 0 bases from J, with 8 bases between. In DNA form, the CDR3 reads TGTGCCAGCAGTTTTATAACAACGAACACCGGGGAGCTGTTTTTT. Translating it yields CASSFITTNTGELFF.

The V and J genes are TRBV27 and TRBJ2-7; 11 bases are shared with TRBD1. The CDR3 runs to 15 residues. Germline-derived CDR1 and CDR2 are MNHEY and SMNVEV (reference sequence). V shed 4 bases and J 7 bases; nucleotides not matched to a gene: 9. In nucleotides, the CDR3 is TGTGCCAGCAGTTCGGGGACAGGGGGGTTGCGAGAGCAGTACTTC. This gives the protein CASSSGTGGLREQYF.

The J gene is TRBJ1-2, the V gene TRBV4-2; D perhaps matches TRBD1 (6 bases). Germline V gene sequence: CDR1 LGHNA, CDR2 YNFKEQ. This CDR3 is 14 amino acids long. V was clipped by 2 bases and J by 8 bases, with 15 bases between them. This CDR3 is CASSQSNRERGYTF. The CDR3 DNA reads TGTGCCAGCAGCCAATCAAACAGGGAGAGGGGCTACACCTTC.

The gene calls are TRBV7-3 and TRBJ2-3; TRBD2 agrees at 7 bases. There are 15 residues in the CDR3. Per germline, CDR1 SGHTA and CDR2 FQGTGA. The V gene end was trimmed by 0 bases and the J gene end by 5 bases; junction bases not matched to a gene: 5. The CDR3 protein is CASSLTRERGDTQYF. The CDR3 DNA reads as TGTGCCAGCAGCTTAACTCGGGAGCGGGGAGATACGCAGTATTTT.

The rearrangement uses TRBV7-9 and TRBJ1-1; D uncertain. Germline lookup yields CDR1 SEHNR and CDR2 FQNEAQ (reference sequence). The CDR3 spans 14 residues. The V end was cut by 5 bases, the J end by 6 bases, with 16 bases between. The CDR3 protein is CASSLKEDGAEAFF. CDR3 nucleotide sequence: TGTGCCAGCAGCCTCAAGGAGGACGGGGCTGAAGCTTTCTTT.

This clone was detected once. The sample has other DNA sequences that encode this CDR3 too. The chain combines TRBV5-1 with TRBJ2-1; D remains unclear. Germline V gene data show CDR1 as SGHRS and CDR2 as YFSETQ. The CDR3 runs 16 residues. Trimming stripped 0 bases from V and 0 bases from J, with 10 bases between. CDR3 nucleotides: TGCGCCAGCAGCTTGGCAGCATTGAGCTCCTACAATGAGCAGTTCTTC. This sequence encodes CASSLAALSSYNEQFF. The complete variable domain, with remaining parts taken from reference TRBV5-1 and TRBJ2-1, reads KAGVTQTPRYLIKTRGQQVTLSCSPISGHRSVSWYQQTPGQGLQFLFEYFSETQRNKGNFPGRFSGRQFSNSRSEMNVSTLELGDSALYLCASSLAALSSYNEQFFGPGTRLTVL.

The CDR3 DNA is TGTGCCATCAGTGGACCGAGCGGGAGCTCCTACAATGAGCAGTTCTTC. Protein: CAISGPSGSSYNEQFF. The chain uses TRBV10-3 and TRBJ2-1; 8 bases line up with TRBD2. After removal of 4 bases from V and 0 bases from J, the junction contained 5 bases not matched to a gene. CDR1 and CDR2 (germline): ENHRY, SYGVKD. The CDR3 sequence is 16 residues long.

The chain couples TRBV12-5 to TRBJ1-2; weak D call: TRBD1 (5 bases). The CDR3 totals 15 residues. Deletions cut 4 bases from V and 4 bases from J, with 16 bases between. Germline V gene sequence: CDR1 LGHNT, CDR2 FRNRAP. CDR3 loop: CASGYGDRPAYGYTF. CDR3 nucleotides: TGTGCTAGTGGTTATGGGGACCGACCCGCCTATGGCTACACCTTC.

The chain employs TRBV18 and TRBJ1-5; D is possibly TRBD1 (5 bases). Germline CDR1 and CDR2: KGHSH and LQKENI. V lost 6 bases to trimming and J lost 7 bases, with 19 bases between them. CDR3 length: 15 amino acids. The CDR3 DNA reads as TGTGCCAGCTCCGTGGGGCAGGCCACCGGGCAGCCCCAGCATTTT. Translated: CASSVGQATGQPQHF.

The chain is built from TRBV19 and TRBJ2-7, with D possibly being TRBD2 (6 bases). Germline loops: CDR1 LNHDA, CDR2 SQIVND (reference sequence). Trimming pared 10 bases from V and 1 base from J, leaving 17 bases between. The CDR3 length is 14 residues. CDR3 sequence reads: CATRRDFRSYEQYF. The DNA of the CDR3 is TGTGCCACCAGGCGGGACTTTAGATCCTACGAGCAGTACTTC.